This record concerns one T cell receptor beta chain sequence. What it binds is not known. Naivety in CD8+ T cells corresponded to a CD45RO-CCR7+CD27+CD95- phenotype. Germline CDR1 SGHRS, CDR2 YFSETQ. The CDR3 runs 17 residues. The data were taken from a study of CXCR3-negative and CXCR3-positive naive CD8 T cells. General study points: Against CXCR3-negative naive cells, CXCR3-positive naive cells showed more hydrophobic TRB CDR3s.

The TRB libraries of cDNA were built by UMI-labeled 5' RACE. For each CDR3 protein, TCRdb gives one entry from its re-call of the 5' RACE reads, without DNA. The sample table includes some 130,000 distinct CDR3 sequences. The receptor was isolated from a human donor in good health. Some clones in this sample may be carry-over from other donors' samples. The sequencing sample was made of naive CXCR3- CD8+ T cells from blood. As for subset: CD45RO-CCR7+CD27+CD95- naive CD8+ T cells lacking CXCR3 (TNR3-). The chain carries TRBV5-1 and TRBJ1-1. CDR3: CASSFGMGPSGDTEAFF.